This entry lists 10 T cell receptor beta chains sequenced from one sample in a study of T cell responses to AZD1222 COVID-19 vaccine. Libraries were prepared by immunoSEQ multiplex PCR; TCRdb keeps only in-frame clonotypes and omits some of them. The sample has roughly 140,000 clones, around 94% seen once. Source: peripheral blood, taken after recovery from COVID-19. The receptor set was obtained from an adult who had recovered from COVID-19.

The CDR3: CAFGWTGTSDTIYF. For the CDR3, the DNA is TGTGCCTTCGGCTGGACCGGGACGTCGGACACCATATATTTT. The chain uses TRBV30 and TRBJ1-3, with D maybe TRBD1 (5 bases). The CDR3 extends over 14 amino acids. Trimming cost V 7 bases and J 8 bases, with 21 bases left between them. Germline CDR1 GTSNPN, CDR2 SVGIG (reference sequence).

This sequence joins TRBV9 and TRBJ2-7; D possibly corresponds to TRBD2 (6 bases). The V end was cut by 0 bases, the J end by 5 bases, with 12 bases between. This CDR3 contains 14 residues. Per the germline V gene, CDR1 is SGDLS and CDR2 is YYNGEE. CDR3 DNA: TGTGCCAGCAGCGTAGACGGGAGAAGCCACGAGCAGTACTTC. Residues: CASSVDGRSHEQYF.

This clone has a single count. The rearrangement uses TRBV14 and TRBJ1-4; unclear D gene. The germline V gene encodes CDR1 SGHDN and CDR2 FVKESK. CDR3 length: 15 amino acids. V was trimmed by 2 bases and J by 4 bases, leaving 11 bases between them. The CDR3 loop reads CASSQISLLNEKLFF. CDR3 DNA: TGTGCCAGCAGCCAAATCTCGCTTCTTAATGAAAAACTGTTTTTT.

The V and J genes are TRBV5-1 and TRBJ2-3, with 9 bases lining up with TRBD1. This CDR3 contains 16 residues. J was trimmed by 2 bases and V by 1 base; bases with no gene match: 5. CDR1 and CDR2 from the germline V gene are SGHRS and YFSETQ. CDR3 amino acids: CASSLRGTGTTDTQYF. The CDR3 DNA sequence: TGCGCCAGCAGCTTGCGTGGGACAGGGACCACAGATACGCAGTATTTT. Filled out from reference TRBV5-1 and TRBJ2-3, the complete variable domain reads KAGVTQTPRYLIKTRGQQVTLSCSPISGHRSVSWYQQTPGQGLQFLFEYFSETQRNKGNFPGRFSGRQFSNSRSEMNVSTLELGDSALYLCASSLRGTGTTDTQYFGPGTRLTVL.

This CDR3 is CASSMATGPEQYF. The CDR3 DNA reads TGTGCCAGTAGTATGGCCACGGGACCCGAGCAGTACTTC. The chain combines TRBV19 with TRBJ2-7; D is possibly TRBD1 or TRBD2 (5 bases each). Trimming removed 3 bases at V and 6 bases at J, with 12 bases between. There are 13 residues in the CDR3. Germline V gene data show CDR1 as LNHDA and CDR2 as SQIVND (reference sequence).

This chain joins TRBV7-2 and TRBJ2-3; D is unclear. Germline loops: CDR1 SGHTA, CDR2 FQGNSA. V lost 5 bases and J lost 2, with 5 bases in between. The CDR3 runs 12 residues. In DNA form, the CDR3 reads TGTGCCAGCAGCCCCTACACAGATACGCAGTATTTT. Translated: CASSPYTDTQYF.

This chain joins TRBV19 and TRBJ1-5; D gene ambiguous. Germline V gives CDR1 LNHDA, CDR2 SQIVND (reference sequence). V was pared by 2 bases and J by 6 bases, with 5 bases between. The CDR3 length is 12 residues. This chain's CDR3 is CASSINGQPQHF. The CDR3 nucleotides are TGTGCCAGTAGTATAAACGGTCAGCCCCAGCATTTT.

J is TRBJ2-5 and V is TRBV28; 8 nucleotides line up with TRBD1. Per germline, CDR1 MDHEN and CDR2 SYDVKM. Germline trimming cut 5 bases from V and 3 bases from J; bases unmatched to any gene: 5. CDR3 size: 14 residues. This CDR3 reads CASSTGGPEETQYF. The CDR3 DNA is TGTGCCAGCAGTACAGGGGGACCCGAAGAGACCCAGTACTTC.

The chain couples TRBV5-8 to TRBJ2-2; tentative D call: TRBD2 (6 bases). Germline CDR1 is SGHTS and CDR2 is YDEGEE. The CDR3 covers 14 residues. V shed 5 bases and J shed 6 bases, with 14 bases lying between them. DNA for the CDR3: TGTGCCAGCAGTCCGTCCCTAGCGCCCGGGGAGCTGTTTTTT. This gives the protein CASSPSLAPGELFF.

The chain employs TRBV28 and TRBJ1-5; D remains ambiguous. The length of the CDR3 is 13 residues. Germline V lookup: CDR1 MDHEN, CDR2 SYDVKM. Trimming cost V 2 bases and J 2 bases, with 4 bases left between them. The DNA for the CDR3 is TGTGCCAGCAGTTTAAGTGGCAATCAGCCCCAGCATTTT. Its translation is CASSLSGNQPQHF.